This T cell receptor (beta chain) was identified in a study of identical twins. This clonotype was seen only a few times. The CDR3 contains 17 residues. The V gene lost 5 bases and the J gene lost 0 bases, with 20 bases spanning the gap. The germline CDR1 and CDR2 sequences are MNHEY and SMNVEV (reference sequence). The cDNA had a unique molecular identifier and a template-switch universal primer site. TCRdb called the 5' RACE reads again in MiXCR, with one record for every CDR3 protein. The sample carries more than 1.5 million distinct CDR3 sequences, about 32% recorded once. V gene TRBV27 combines with J gene TRBJ2-7; D is perhaps TRBD2 (6 bases). The clonotype was recovered from a newborn girl in good health. Sequenced sample: cord blood. CDR3 region: CASSPSQPGLRSYEQYF. The CDR3 coding sequence is TGTGCCAGCAGTCCCTCCCAACCGGGACTCCGCTCCTACGAGCAGTACTTC.